The 6 T cell receptor beta chains in this list originate from one sample, sequenced in a study of shared clonotypes between healthy human individuals. The naive CD8 fraction comprised CD45RO-negative cells positively selected for CCR7 and excluded terminally differentiated effector memory CD45RA+ cells. Profiled with immunoSEQ multiplex PCR; TCRdb holds only in-frame clones, not every one. This sample carries about 820,000 clones, over 90% of them seen once, and the ten largest clones take nearly 25%. Sequencing was performed on naive CD8+ T cells sorted from blood. Receptors originate from a man aged 25 to 40 in good health.

The gene calls are TRBV4-1 and TRBJ1-5; D gene ambiguous. The germline V and J ends were trimmed by 1 base and 5 bases, with 9 bases remaining between them. The CDR3 loop spans 14 amino acids. Germline CDR1 is MGHRA and CDR2 is YSYEKL. The CDR3 nucleotides are TGCGCCAGCAGCCAAGTAAGCCCCGATCAGCCCCAGCATTTT. Encoded protein: CASSQVSPDQPQHF.

The chain couples TRBV4-1 to TRBJ2-1; no reliable D call. V gave up 0 bases and J gave up 4 bases, with 13 bases separating them. Germline CDR1 and CDR2: MGHRA and YSYEKL. This CDR3 is built from 16 residues. The CDR3: CASSQDPSSRYNEQFF. CDR3 DNA sequence: TGCGCCAGCAGCCAAGATCCAAGCAGTAGATACAATGAGCAGTTCTTC.

This clone was observed a single time. This sample includes further DNA sequences coding for the same CDR3. The rearrangement joins TRBV18 to TRBJ2-7; D might be TRBD1 or TRBD2, each matching 5 bases. The CDR3 runs to 13 residues. Between the trimmed V and J ends, which lost 6 bases and 4 bases, there was a span of 13 bases. Germline V gives CDR1 KGHSH, CDR2 LQKENI. CDR3 region: CASSPGTGYEQYF. DNA of the CDR3: TGTGCCAGCTCCCCTGGGACGGGGTACGAGCAGTACTTC.

Only a few counts were recorded for this clone. The rearrangement links TRBV10-3 to TRBJ1-2; the match to TRBD1 covers 11 bases. With V trimmed by 3 bases and J by 2 bases, 5 bases remained unmatched. Germline CDR1 ENHRY, CDR2 SYGVKD. The CDR3 length is 16 residues. In DNA form, the CDR3 reads TGTGCCATCAGTGATCTCGGGACAGGGGGGAACTATGGCTACACCTTC. The encoded protein is CAISDLGTGGNYGYTF.

This clone was seen more than once but under ten times. The chain carries TRBV19 and TRBJ2-7; D ambiguous. The germline V gene has CDR1 LNHDA and CDR2 SQIVND (reference sequence). CDR3 length: 12 residues. V was trimmed by 1 base and J by 5 bases, leaving 6 bases between them. Here the CDR3 reads CASSIGSDEQYF. The CDR3 coding sequence is TGTGCCAGTAGTATAGGTTCCGACGAGCAGTACTTC.

This clone was detected once. The chain has TRBV4-1 and TRBJ1-1; D is uncertain. The CDR3 runs to 15 residues. The V end lost 0 bases, the J end lost 5 bases, and 13 bases lay between the germline ends. Germline V lookup: CDR1 MGHRA, CDR2 YSYEKL. In DNA, the CDR3 is TGCGCCAGCAGCCAAGAGGGCTACAAACGGACTGAAGCTTTCTTT. This codes for CASSQEGYKRTEAFF.